These T cell receptor beta chains were read from a single sample in a study of cytomegalovirus exposure and HLA in healthy donors. TCRdb keeps only in-frame clones here, not all; method: immunoSEQ multiplex PCR. The repertoire holds about 100,000 clones, with 81% as singletons. The sample taken for sequencing was PBMCs. Receptor source: a woman aged 70-85 years in good health and CMV-seropositive. The CDR3 runs from the conserved cysteine through the conserved F or W. The D gene is left open where the match is weak. Clone size is not always given. Where it is, it says once, few, many or a class for expanded clones.

abundance: .; d_gene: TRBD1; j_gene: TRBJ1-2; len: 12; v_gene: TRBV30; CDR3nt: TGTGCCTCCTCGGCAGGGGGCTATGGCTACACCTTC; CDR3aa: CASSAGGYGYTF
abundance: once; d_gene: .; j_gene: TRBJ2-3; len: 11; v_gene: TRBV20-1; CDR3nt: TGCAGTGCGGGCTTGGCTAGCGCGCAGTATTTT; CDR3aa: CSAGLASAQYF
abundance: .; d_gene: .; j_gene: TRBJ2-5; len: 14; v_gene: TRBV6-5; CDR3nt: TGTGCCAGCAGCCGAAAACTAGGTTGGGAGACCCAGTACTTC; CDR3aa: CASSRKLGWETQYF
abundance: .; d_gene: TRBD1; j_gene: TRBJ2-2; len: 15; v_gene: TRBV5-1; CDR3nt: TGCGCCAGCAGTACAGGGACAGTAAGTCCCGGGGAGCTGTTTTTT; CDR3aa: CASSTGTVSPGELFF
abundance: .; d_gene: TRBD2; j_gene: TRBJ2-1; len: 12; v_gene: TRBV7-9; CDR3nt: TGTTCCAGCAGCGGACTAGATAATGAGCAGTTCTTC; CDR3aa: CSSSGLDNEQFF
abundance: .; d_gene: .; j_gene: TRBJ2-1; len: 23; v_gene: TRBV21-1; CDR3nt: TGTGCCAGCAGCTGCCGACAGGGGGAAATACTAGCGGCCATACTATTCTCCTACAATGAGCAGTTCTTC; CDR3aa: CASSCRQGEILAAILFSYNEQFF
abundance: .; d_gene: .; j_gene: TRBJ2-7; len: 14; v_gene: TRBV28; CDR3nt: TGTGCCAGCAGTTCGTTGGGCGATCTCGACGAGCAGTACTTC; CDR3aa: CASSSLGDLDEQYF
abundance: .; d_gene: TRBD1; j_gene: TRBJ2-4; len: 15; v_gene: TRBV4-3; CDR3nt: TGCGCCAGCAGCCGAGGGACAGCGACCTCAAACATTCAGTACTTC; CDR3aa: CASSRGTATSNIQYF
abundance: few; d_gene: TRBD1; j_gene: TRBJ1-5; len: 16; v_gene: TRBV2; CDR3nt: TGTGCCAGCAGCGGGCAGGGGGTGCTTCAGGGTCAGCCCCAGCATTTT; CDR3aa: CASSGQGVLQGQPQHF
abundance: once; d_gene: .; j_gene: TRBJ2-3; len: 11; v_gene: TRBV25-1; CDR3nt: TGTGCCAGCAGTGCTTCAGATACGCAGTATTTT; CDR3aa: CASSASDTQYF
abundance: .; d_gene: .; j_gene: TRBJ2-7; len: 13; v_gene: TRBV4-2; CDR3nt: TGTGCCAGCAGCCAAGAAAGCGATACGAGGCAGTACTTC; CDR3aa: CASSQESDTRQYF
abundance: few; d_gene: TRBD1; j_gene: TRBJ1-4; len: 15; v_gene: TRBV7-9; CDR3nt: TGTGCCAGCAGCCCGGACAGGGGATATATGAAGGGACTGTTTTTT; CDR3aa: CASSPDRGYMKGLFF
abundance: .; d_gene: .; j_gene: TRBJ1-1; len: 13; v_gene: TRBV2; CDR3nt: TGTGCCAGCAGGGCAGACAGGAACACTGAAGCTTTCTTT; CDR3aa: CASRADRNTEAFF
abundance: .; d_gene: .; j_gene: TRBJ2-1; len: 16; v_gene: TRBV7-3; CDR3nt: TGTGCCAGCAGCTTAAGAGTGACTACCGTATCCAATGAGCAGTTCTTC; CDR3aa: CASSLRVTTVSNEQFF
abundance: few; d_gene: TRBD1; j_gene: TRBJ1-1; len: 16; v_gene: TRBV6-6; CDR3nt: TGTGCCAGCAGTGCGACGGAGACAGGGGGCGGCACTGAAGCTTTCTTT; CDR3aa: CASSATETGGGTEAFF
abundance: .; d_gene: TRBD2; j_gene: TRBJ2-5; len: 16; v_gene: TRBV11-2; CDR3nt: TGTGCCAGCAGCCCCGGGACTAGCGGGAGTTCGGAGACCCAGTACTTC; CDR3aa: CASSPGTSGSSETQYF
abundance: .; d_gene: TRBD2; j_gene: TRBJ2-2; len: 17; v_gene: TRBV11-3; CDR3nt: TGTGCCAGCAGCTCCAGGAGACTAGCGGGAGTCACCGGGGAGCTGTTTTTT; CDR3aa: CASSSRRLAGVTGELFF
abundance: .; d_gene: .; j_gene: TRBJ2-2; len: 16; v_gene: TRBV7-2; CDR3nt: TGTGCCAGCAGCCTTAATGGACGGGGGAACACCGGGGAGCTGTTTTTT; CDR3aa: CASSLNGRGNTGELFF
abundance: .; d_gene: .; j_gene: TRBJ2-1; len: 14; v_gene: TRBV19; CDR3nt: TGTGCCAGTAGTATCGAGGGGGAGTGGAATGAGCAGTTCTTC; CDR3aa: CASSIEGEWNEQFF
abundance: few; d_gene: .; j_gene: TRBJ1-1; len: 15; v_gene: TRBV6-1; CDR3nt: TGTGCCAGCAGTGAAGAGGCCAGGGTGGCCACTGAAGCTTTCTTT; CDR3aa: CASSEEARVATEAFF
abundance: .; d_gene: TRBD1; j_gene: TRBJ1-2; len: 14; v_gene: TRBV7-2; CDR3nt: TGTGCCAGCAGCCCCGATGGACAGGGGCAAGGCTACACCTTC; CDR3aa: CASSPDGQGQGYTF
abundance: .; d_gene: .; j_gene: TRBJ2-3; len: 14; v_gene: TRBV5-1; CDR3nt: TGCGCCAGCAGCTTAAGTCAGGGCACAGATACGCAGTATTTT; CDR3aa: CASSLSQGTDTQYF
abundance: .; d_gene: TRBD2; j_gene: TRBJ2-2; len: 18; v_gene: TRBV29-1; CDR3nt: TGCAGCGTTCAAAACCAGGTAGCGGGAGGGCCGGACACCGGGGAGCTGTTTTTT; CDR3aa: CSVQNQVAGGPDTGELFF
abundance: .; d_gene: TRBD2; j_gene: TRBJ2-1; len: 15; v_gene: TRBV5-1; CDR3nt: TGCGCCAGCAGCTCTCTAGCGGGAGGGCCCGTTGAGCAGTTCTTC; CDR3aa: CASSSLAGGPVEQFF
abundance: few; d_gene: TRBD1; j_gene: TRBJ1-1; len: 12; v_gene: TRBV6-5; CDR3nt: TGTGCCAGCATTGGACAGGGGGCTGAAGCTTTCTTT; CDR3aa: CASIGQGAEAFF
abundance: .; d_gene: .; j_gene: TRBJ1-4; len: 16; v_gene: TRBV7-9; CDR3nt: TGTGCCAGCAGCCGGATGCTCCGGGACACCGGTGAAAAACTGTTTTTT; CDR3aa: CASSRMLRDTGEKLFF
abundance: .; d_gene: .; j_gene: TRBJ2-2; len: 15; v_gene: TRBV15; CDR3nt: TGTGCCACCAGCAGAGATCAGGGGGGCGGCGGGGAGCTGTTTTTT; CDR3aa: CATSRDQGGGGELFF
abundance: .; d_gene: TRBD1; j_gene: TRBJ1-2; len: 14; v_gene: TRBV11-2; CDR3nt: TGTGCCAGCAGCCCCGACAGGGCCGTGTCTGGCTACACCTTC; CDR3aa: CASSPDRAVSGYTF
abundance: .; d_gene: TRBD1; j_gene: TRBJ2-5; len: 17; v_gene: TRBV10-1; CDR3nt: TGCGCCAGCAGTGAGCCTACAATGGGACAGCCTCAAGAGACCCAGTACTTC; CDR3aa: CASSEPTMGQPQETQYF
abundance: .; d_gene: TRBD2; j_gene: TRBJ2-7; len: 15; v_gene: TRBV7-2; CDR3nt: TGTGCCAGCAGCTCCGCTTCGGGGGGGGCCTACGAGCAGTACTTC; CDR3aa: CASSSASGGAYEQYF
abundance: .; d_gene: TRBD1; j_gene: TRBJ1-5; len: 15; v_gene: TRBV19; CDR3nt: TGTGCCAGTAGTGGACAGGGATTTATCAATCAGCCCCAGCATTTT; CDR3aa: CASSGQGFINQPQHF
abundance: .; d_gene: .; j_gene: TRBJ1-2; len: 12; v_gene: TRBV6-6; CDR3nt: TGTGCCAGCAGTTACGCAGACTATGGCTACACCTTC; CDR3aa: CASSYADYGYTF
abundance: .; d_gene: .; j_gene: TRBJ2-3; len: 21; v_gene: TRBV12-2; CDR3nt: TGTGCAAGTCGCACCAGAGGGTTTTGGGGACTAGCGGGGAGAGGCACAGATACGCAGTATTTT; CDR3aa: CASRTRGFWGLAGRGTDTQYF
abundance: .; d_gene: TRBD2; j_gene: TRBJ2-5; len: 14; v_gene: TRBV5-1; CDR3nt: TGCGCCAGCAGCTTGCGACTAGCGGGAGAGACCCAGTACTTC; CDR3aa: CASSLRLAGETQYF
abundance: few; d_gene: .; j_gene: TRBJ2-7; len: 13; v_gene: TRBV5-4; CDR3nt: TGTGCCAGCAGCTTGGAAGGCCACTACGAGCAGTACTTC; CDR3aa: CASSLEGHYEQYF
abundance: .; d_gene: .; j_gene: TRBJ2-7; len: 15; v_gene: TRBV7-2; CDR3nt: TGTGCCAGCAGCAAGAGGGCGGAGGGGCACTACGAGCAGTACTTC; CDR3aa: CASSKRAEGHYEQYF
abundance: .; d_gene: .; j_gene: TRBJ2-3; len: 14; v_gene: TRBV18; CDR3nt: TGTGCCAGCTCACCGGGGGGTAGCACAGATACGCAGTATTTT; CDR3aa: CASSPGGSTDTQYF
abundance: .; d_gene: TRBD1; j_gene: TRBJ2-1; len: 15; v_gene: TRBV5-6; CDR3nt: TGTGCCAGCAGCCCCGGGACAGGGGGCTCCAATGAGCAGTTCTTC; CDR3aa: CASSPGTGGSNEQFF
abundance: once; d_gene: .; j_gene: TRBJ2-2; len: 15; v_gene: TRBV14; CDR3nt: TGTGCCAGCAGCCGAGACAGGTTTAACACCGGGGAGCTGTTTTTT; CDR3aa: CASSRDRFNTGELFF
abundance: .; d_gene: TRBD2; j_gene: TRBJ2-7; len: 16; v_gene: TRBV7-2; CDR3nt: TGTGCCAGCAGCCCGTCAGGGGGACTAGCTGCGTGGGAGCAGTACTTC; CDR3aa: CASSPSGGLAAWEQYF
abundance: .; d_gene: TRBD1; j_gene: TRBJ2-3; len: 16; v_gene: TRBV14; CDR3nt: TGTGCCAGCAGCCAAGACCCGGGACAGCTCACAGATACGCAGTATTTT; CDR3aa: CASSQDPGQLTDTQYF
abundance: .; d_gene: .; j_gene: TRBJ1-1; len: 13; v_gene: TRBV30; CDR3nt: TGTGCCTGGAGTGTATGGCAGAACACTGAAGCTTTCTTT; CDR3aa: CAWSVWQNTEAFF
abundance: .; d_gene: .; j_gene: TRBJ1-1; len: 15; v_gene: TRBV28; CDR3nt: TGTGCCAGCAGTCCTATAATGGGGGGAAGCACTGAAGCTTTCTTT; CDR3aa: CASSPIMGGSTEAFF